This T cell receptor (beta chain) was found in a study of blood T cells in healthy people across ages. Germline loops: CDR1 DFQATT, CDR2 SNEGSKA (reference sequence). The CDR3 contains 15 residues. V was trimmed by 5 bases and J by 3 bases, leaving 18 bases between them. Alongside a J-beta primer mix, a sample-barcoded 5' primer served in a second PCR lasting roughly 6 to 12 cycles. MiXCR was run by TCRdb on the 5' RACE reads, yielding one entry per CDR3 protein. The table lists some 1.4 million distinct CDR3 sequences, around two fifths of them singletons. The chain employs TRBV20-1 and TRBJ2-3; possible D gene TRBD1, 5 bases. The sequencing input was blood. This receptor was obtained from a young woman in good health. The CDR3, as DNA: TGCAGTGCTTTGGTAGGCAGGGAAGTTACAGATACGCAGTATTTT. Its translation is CSALVGREVTDTQYF.